The present entry profiles one TCR beta chain with its context. The data belong to a study of blood T cell repertoires in COVID-19. Looking at the study overall: Researchers got acute and convalescent COVID-19 samples from the United States, Italy and Spain.

This CDR3 spans 15 amino acids. The germline CDR1 and CDR2 sequences are LNHNV and YYDKDF (reference sequence). Trimming cost V 0 bases and J 1 base, with 10 bases left between them. Per the study methods: Reference gene primer amplification gave nucleated cell count estimates. Profiled with immunoSEQ multiplex PCR; TCRdb holds only in-frame clones, not every one. V, J and clone size are those of that table, while D and trimming were read from the DNA. The sample comprises about 360,000 clones, over 75% of which are singletons, and approximately 2% rests with the top ten. Cohort allocation depended upon clinical history that participants reported.

The genes are TRBV15 and TRBJ2-7; possibly TRBD2 for D (5 bases). This clonotype was obtained from a woman in her 40s with acute COVID-19. Input material: PBMCs or T cells enriched from blood (not recorded which). CDR3 amino acids: CATSRDADLSYEQYF. The CDR3 region has the DNA TGTGCCACCAGCAGAGATGCGGACTTATCCTACGAGCAGTACTTC. The full variable domain, completed using reference TRBV15 and TRBJ2-7, is DAMVIQNPRYQVTQFGKPVTLSCSQTLNHNVMYWYQQKSSQAPKLLFHYYDKDFNNEADTPDNFQSRRPNTSFCFLDIRSPGLGDTAMYLCATSRDADLSYEQYFGPGTRLTVT.